The next 13 T cell receptor beta chains were all read from a single sample in a study of OX40 agonist ivuxolimab in advanced cancers. The assay was immunoSEQ multiplex PCR, and TCRdb's table has in-frame clones only and misses some. The sample has roughly 15,000 clones, around 80% seen once; the top ten hold over 2%. The sequenced sample was CD4+ or CD8+ T cells sorted from blood, obtained in a trial of the OX40 agonist ivuxolimab. The receptor source for this set is an adult with an advanced solid tumor such as melanoma, head and neck, liver or kidney cancer.

The genes are TRBV7-8 and TRBJ2-3; 7 bases align to TRBD1. This CDR3 comprises 17 residues. Germline-derived CDR1 and CDR2 are SGHVS and FQNEAQ. The V segment lost 1 base and the J segment 0 bases; nucleotides outside the gene matches: 7. The CDR3: CASSLGTGFGSTDTQYF. In DNA, the CDR3 is TGTGCCAGCAGCTTAGGGACAGGTTTTGGGAGCACAGATACGCAGTATTTT.

This sequence joins TRBV5-1 and TRBJ1-3, with a possible D match to TRBD1 (5 bases). V lost 3 bases to trimming and J lost 4 bases, with 11 bases between them. Germline values: CDR1 SGHRS, CDR2 YFSETQ. The CDR3 runs to 14 residues. CDR3 DNA sequence: TGCGCCAGCAGCTCCGGGGGGACCGGAAACACCATATATTTT. Protein product: CASSSGGTGNTIYF.

The chain recombines TRBV7-8 with TRBJ2-1; 7 nucleotides align to TRBD2. The CDR3 runs 15 residues. Germline V gene sequence: CDR1 SGHVS, CDR2 FQNEAQ. With 1 base clipped from V and 2 bases from J, the junction kept 2 bases outside the gene matches. The CDR3 is CASSLGLAPYNEQFF. The CDR3 DNA follows: TGTGCCAGCAGCTTAGGACTAGCCCCCTACAATGAGCAGTTCTTC.

A few counts support this clone. CDR3 residues: CASSDRQALKEQFF. The CDR3 DNA sequence: TGTGCCAGTAGTGACCGCCAGGCCCTTAAAGAGCAGTTCTTC. The V and J genes are TRBV19 and TRBJ2-1; no firm D call. The germline V and J ends were trimmed by 5 bases and 10 bases, with 18 bases remaining between them. Germline V gene lookup returns CDR1 LNHDA and CDR2 SQIVND (reference sequence). The CDR3 spans 14 residues.

The sample holds one count of this clone. The chain employs TRBV6-1 and TRBJ2-5; D may be TRBD2 (6 bases). The CDR3 has 12 residues. V was clipped by 8 bases and J by 0 bases, with 7 bases between them. Germline CDR1 reads MNHNS; CDR2 reads SASEGT. The CDR3 DNA sequence: TGTGCCAGCGGGGACTACCAAGAGACCCAGTACTTC. It specifies CASGDYQETQYF.

V usage is TRBV19 and J usage is TRBJ2-3, with 7 bases lining up with TRBD1. Germline-derived CDR1 and CDR2 are LNHDA and SQIVND (reference sequence). CDR3 length: 15 residues. The ends lost 4 bases at V and 5 bases at J; junction bases unmatched: 9. The CDR3 is CASSTTGLDGDTQYF. DNA of the CDR3: TGTGCCAGTAGTACGACAGGGCTTGACGGAGATACGCAGTATTTT.

This chain connects TRBV11-2 to TRBJ2-5; D remains ambiguous. This CDR3 region has 16 residues. V was shortened by 5 bases and J by 2 bases, with 18 bases between the two germline ends. CDR1 SGHAT and CDR2 FQNNGV come from the germline V gene. Here the CDR3 reads CASSLVESALQETQYF. DNA for the CDR3: TGTGCCAGCAGCCTAGTGGAGAGCGCCCTACAAGAGACCCAGTACTTC.

This chain links TRBV7-3 with TRBJ2-3; D ambiguous. The CDR3 runs 13 residues. CDR1 and CDR2 (germline): SGHTA, FQGTGA. Trimming took 5 bases from V and 6 from J, leaving 12 bases between them. DNA for the CDR3: TGTGCCAGCAGCGCTTCGGGCCCCGATACGCAGTATTTT. This codes for CASSASGPDTQYF. Looking up the rest from reference TRBV7-3 and TRBJ2-3 gives the full variable domain: GAGVSQTPSNKVTEKGKYVELRCDPISGHTALYWYRQSLGQGPEFLIYFQGTGAADDSGLPNDRFFAVRPEGSVSTLKIQRTERGDSAVYLCASSASGPDTQYFGPGTRLTVL.

This chain links TRBV7-3 with TRBJ2-2, with TRBD1 matching 9 bases. The CDR3 covers 15 residues. Trimming removed 2 bases from V and 4 bases from J; junction bases left unmatched: 2. CDR1 and CDR2 from the germline V gene are SGHTA and FQGTGA. The CDR3: CASSLGQGFTGELFF. CDR3 in DNA: TGTGCCAGCAGCTTAGGACAGGGGTTCACCGGGGAGCTGTTTTTT.

This sequence joins TRBV19 and TRBJ1-1; D call uncertain. The CDR3 runs to 13 residues. Trimming left V 3 bases short and J 8 bases short, with 13 bases between. Per germline, CDR1 LNHDA and CDR2 SQIVND (reference sequence). The DNA for the CDR3 is TGTGCCAGTAGTATCTCGGTAGGAGGGGAAGCTTTCTTT. It codes for CASSISVGGEAFF.

V gene TRBV10-3 combines with J gene TRBJ2-7, with 11 bases matching TRBD1. Trimming at V came to 8 bases and at J to 1 base, leaving 7 bases not matched to a gene. From germline, CDR1 is ENHRY and CDR2 SYGVKD. The CDR3 consists of 15 residues. The DNA for the CDR3 is TGTGCCATCGGACAGGGGGCTCGTCGGTCCTACGAGCAGTACTTC. Its translation: CAIGQGARRSYEQYF.

The chain uses TRBV7-2 and TRBJ2-7; D remains unclear. The CDR3 runs to 13 residues. Trimming took off 7 bases at V and 6 bases at J, with 16 bases between the two ends. The germline gives CDR1 SGHTA, CDR2 FQGNSA. In nucleotides, the CDR3 is TGTGCCAGCACCACAAGTGGTAGGGCCGAGCAGTACTTC. Protein product: CASTTSGRAEQYF.

V usage is TRBV9 and J usage is TRBJ2-1; 10 bases are shared with TRBD2. Germline-derived CDR1 and CDR2 are SGDLS and YYNGEE. Trimming cost V 0 bases and J 0 bases; bases outside gene matches: 6. The CDR3 totals 18 residues. The CDR3 here is CASSVAVLAGSSYNEQFF. DNA of the CDR3: TGTGCCAGCAGCGTAGCTGTACTAGCGGGAAGCTCCTACAATGAGCAGTTCTTC.